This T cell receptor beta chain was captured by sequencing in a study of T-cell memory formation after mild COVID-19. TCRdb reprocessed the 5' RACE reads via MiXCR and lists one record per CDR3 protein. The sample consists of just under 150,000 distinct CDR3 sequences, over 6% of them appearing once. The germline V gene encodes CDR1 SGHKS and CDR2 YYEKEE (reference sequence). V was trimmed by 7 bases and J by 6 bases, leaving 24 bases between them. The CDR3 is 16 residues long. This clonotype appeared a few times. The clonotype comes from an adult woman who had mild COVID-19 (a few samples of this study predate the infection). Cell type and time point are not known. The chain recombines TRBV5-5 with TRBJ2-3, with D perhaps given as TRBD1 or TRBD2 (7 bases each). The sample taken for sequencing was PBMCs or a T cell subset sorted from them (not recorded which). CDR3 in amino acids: CASQGGTSQGVDTQYF. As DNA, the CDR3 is TGTGCCAGCCAGGGGGGGACCAGCCAGGGAGTGGATACGCAGTATTTT.